The next 22 T cell receptor beta chains were all read from a single sample in a study of blood T cell repertoires in COVID-19. Repertoires were generated with immunoSEQ multiplex PCR, while TCRdb's copy carries only in-frame clones and drops some. The table includes about 130,000 clones, under 85% detected once. The sequenced sample was peripheral blood. These receptors originate from a man between 35 and 55 years old with active or convalescent COVID-19.

The chain joins TRBV10-3 to TRBJ2-3; D is possibly TRBD2 (6 bases). Germline V lookup: CDR1 ENHRY, CDR2 SYGVKD. Trimming took off 10 bases at V and 2 bases at J, with 22 bases between the two ends. The CDR3 contains 16 residues. The CDR3, as DNA: TGTGCCAACTCCCGGTCCGATGGACTAACCACAGATACGCAGTATTTT. This encodes CANSRSDGLTTDTQYF.

This CDR3 is CASSSGVNYGYTF. CDR3 nucleotides: TGTGCCAGCAGCTCCGGGGTTAACTATGGCTACACCTTC. V gene TRBV5-8 combines with J gene TRBJ1-2; D is unclear. This CDR3 has 13 amino acids. The germline V gene has CDR1 SGHTS and CDR2 YDEGEE. Trimming removed 3 bases at V and 1 base at J, with 7 bases between. The whole variable domain, filled in from reference TRBV5-8 and TRBJ1-2, reads EAGVTQSPTHLIKTRGQQATLRCSPISGHTSVYWYQQALGLGLQFLLWYDEGEERNRGNFPPRFSGRQFPNYSSELNVNALELEDSALYLCASSSGVNYGYTFGSGTRLTVV.

This clone was counted only a few times. V usage is TRBV7-2 and J usage is TRBJ1-1, with D unclear. This CDR3 is built from 13 residues. V was clipped by 1 base and J by 6 bases, with 9 bases between them. Germline assignment: CDR1 SGHTA and CDR2 FQGNSA. The CDR3: CASSLGGRAEAFF. The CDR3, as DNA: TGTGCCAGCAGCTTAGGAGGTCGGGCTGAAGCTTTCTTT.

CDR3 loop: CASSSTSTGELFF. The DNA for the CDR3 is TGTGCCAGCAGCTCCACTTCAACCGGGGAGCTGTTTTTT. The V call is TRBV7-3, the J call TRBJ2-2; D remains unclear. Germline assignment: CDR1 SGHTA and CDR2 FQGTGA. This CDR3 has 13 residues. Trimming took 4 bases from V and 5 from J, leaving 8 bases between them.

A few counts support this clone. This chain uses TRBV5-1 with TRBJ1-2; possibly TRBD1 for D (5 bases). The germline CDR1 and CDR2 sequences are SGHRS and YFSETQ. V lost 0 bases and J lost 0, with 9 bases in between. The CDR3 totals 15 residues. The CDR3 DNA is TGCGCCAGCAGCTTGGGCGGGGCAGCTAACTATGGCTACACCTTC. Its translation is CASSLGGAANYGYTF.

V gene TRBV27 combines with J gene TRBJ2-5; 9 bases match TRBD1. Trimming removed 6 bases from V and 2 bases from J; junction bases left unmatched: 4. Germline V gene data show CDR1 as MNHEY and CDR2 as SMNVEV (reference sequence). The CDR3 loop spans 14 amino acids. The CDR3 DNA follows: TGTGCCAGCAGCACGGGACAGGGTCAAGAGACCCAGTACTTC. It translates to CASSTGQGQETQYF.

V usage is TRBV4-3 and J usage is TRBJ2-1, with D possibly being TRBD1 (5 bases). The CDR3 spans 12 residues. Germline V gene data show CDR1 as LGHNA and CDR2 as YSLEER. The germline V and J ends were trimmed by 6 bases and 4 bases, with 7 bases remaining between them. CDR3 nucleotides: TGCGCCAGCAGGGACAATTACAATGAGCAGTTCTTC. As protein: CASRDNYNEQFF.

The J gene is TRBJ2-3, the V gene TRBV5-4; D may be TRBD2 (5 bases). The CDR3 contains 16 residues. The germline CDR1 and CDR2 sequences are SGHNT and YYREEE (reference sequence). The V gene lost 3 bases and the J gene lost 2 bases, with 16 bases spanning the gap. Here the CDR3 reads CASSSRTLSFTDTQYF. CDR3 in DNA: TGTGCCAGCAGCTCCCGGACTCTTTCCTTCACAGATACGCAGTATTTT.

V usage is TRBV7-2 and J usage is TRBJ1-5; a weak D match, TRBD1 (5 bases). V lost 3 bases to trimming and J lost 4 bases, with 13 bases between them. The CDR3 runs 15 residues. CDR1 is SGHTA, CDR2 FQGNSA, per germline. The DNA for the CDR3 is TGTGCCAGCAGCTTGACCACTGGGGGGAATCAGCCCCAGCATTTT. Translating gives CASSLTTGGNQPQHF.

In DNA, the CDR3 is TGTGCTAGTGGTTTGGCCCGACTAGCGGGGATATACACAGATACGCAGTATTTT. Its protein product is CASGLARLAGIYTDTQYF. V usage is TRBV12-5 and J usage is TRBJ2-3; 11 positions match TRBD2. CDR3 length: 18 residues. The germline V gene has CDR1 LGHNT and CDR2 FRNRAP. V lost 1 base to trimming and J lost 2 bases; unmatched junction nucleotides: 8.

V is TRBV4-3 and J is TRBJ2-3, with D tentatively TRBD1 (5 bases). CDR1 is LGHNA, CDR2 YSLEER, per germline. V dropped 0 bases and J dropped 1 base, with 11 bases sitting between them. The CDR3 length is 16 residues. The CDR3 bases are TGCGCCAGCAGCCAAGACCAGGGCAGGGGCACAGATACGCAGTATTTT. Translation gives CASSQDQGRGTDTQYF.

The gene calls are TRBV6-1 and TRBJ1-5, with D perhaps matching TRBD1 (5 bases). The CDR3 is made up of 15 amino acids. Germline V gene data show CDR1 as MNHNS and CDR2 as SASEGT. Trimming took off 1 base at V and 6 bases at J, with 13 bases between the two ends. The DNA for the CDR3 is TGTGCCAGCAGTGAAGGGCAGGGTATGAGTCAGCCCCAGCATTTT. Amino acids: CASSEGQGMSQPQHF.

The chain has TRBV10-1 and TRBJ2-1, with D possibly matching TRBD1 (6 bases). Trimming left V 0 bases short and J 3 bases short, with 18 bases between. Per the germline V gene, CDR1 is WNHNN and CDR2 is SYGVQD (reference sequence). The CDR3 contains 18 residues. CDR3 DNA: TGCGCCAGCAGTGAGTCTCTAAAATTGGGGGCCCTCTACAATGAGCAGTTCTTC. Translating it yields CASSESLKLGALYNEQFF.

This chain connects TRBV25-1 to TRBJ1-4; 7 bases agree with TRBD1. Germline lookup yields CDR1 MGHDK and CDR2 SYGVNS. V was pared by 8 bases and J by 5 bases, with 5 bases of the junction left unmatched. The CDR3 extends over 13 amino acids. The CDR3 reads CASGGTENEKLFF. The CDR3 nucleotides read TGTGCCAGCGGCGGGACAGAGAATGAAAAACTGTTTTTT.

This chain connects TRBV4-3 to TRBJ2-2; 11 bases are a match to TRBD2. The CDR3 is 20 amino acids. The trim removed 9 bases at V and 1 base at J, leaving 19 bases unmatched. The germline gives CDR1 LGHNA, CDR2 YSLEER. In nucleotides, the CDR3 is TGCGCCAGAAAGGTCTCTCTAGCGGGGGGCACGAGTCGGAACACCGGGGAGCTGTTTTTT. It codes for CARKVSLAGGTSRNTGELFF.

A few counts support this clone. The chain recombines TRBV7-2 with TRBJ1-4, with unresolved D. The CDR3 consists of 15 residues. Germline CDR1 reads SGHTA; CDR2 reads FQGNSA. The V and J ends lost 3 bases and 0 bases respectively, with 8 bases between them. CDR3 DNA: TGTGCCAGCAGCTTGTACAGAACAACTAATGAAAAACTGTTTTTT. This gives the protein CASSLYRTTNEKLFF.

The chain links TRBV10-3 to TRBJ2-6, with D possibly being TRBD2 (6 bases). The germline CDR1 and CDR2 sequences are ENHRY and SYGVKD. The CDR3 is 15 amino acids. Trimming left V 7 bases short and J 2 bases short, with 12 bases between. CDR3 nucleotide sequence: TGTGCCATCACGGGGGAAAGGACTGGGGCCAACGTCCTGACTTTC. Its protein product is CAITGERTGANVLTF.

This clone was counted a few times. The rearrangement links TRBV4-1 to TRBJ2-7; 11 bases fit TRBD1. The CDR3 totals 18 residues. V shed 1 base and J 5 bases; nucleotides not matched to a gene: 13. Germline-derived CDR1 and CDR2 are MGHRA and YSYEKL. The CDR3 is CASSQARVGTGGRNEQYF. The DNA of the CDR3 is TGCGCCAGCAGCCAAGCCAGAGTAGGGACAGGGGGAAGGAACGAGCAGTACTTC.

On this clone itself: This CDR3 is also generated by other DNA sequences in the sample. The genes are TRBV14 and TRBJ1-1, with a weak D call TRBD1 (5 bases). Trimming left V 2 bases short and J 2 bases short, with 6 bases between. Looked up from germline, CDR1 is SGHDN and CDR2 is FVKESK. The CDR3 is made up of 13 amino acids. This chain's CDR3 is CASSQQGNTEAFF. In DNA form, the CDR3 reads TGTGCCAGCAGCCAACAGGGCAACACTGAAGCTTTCTTT.

The chain is built from TRBV28 and TRBJ1-1; 8 positions agree with TRBD1. Trimming removed 6 bases from V and 5 bases from J; junction bases left unmatched: 5. Germline values: CDR1 MDHEN, CDR2 SYDVKM. This CDR3 spans 13 amino acids. The CDR3 is CASRSGGMTEAFF. CDR3 DNA sequence: TGTGCCAGCAGATCAGGGGGCATGACTGAAGCTTTCTTT.

The CDR3 loop is CASSQSHRGTGELFF. As DNA, the CDR3 is TGTGCCAGCAGCCAATCCCACCGGGGCACCGGGGAGCTGTTTTTT. The chain uses TRBV3-1 (or the pseudogene TRBV3-2) and TRBJ2-2, with D maybe TRBD2 (5 bases). This CDR3 is 15 amino acids long. The germline CDR1 and CDR2 sequences are LGHDT and YNNKEL (reference sequence). Trimming removed 2 bases from V and 4 bases from J, with 11 bases in between.

The chain carries TRBV19 and TRBJ2-7; 9 nucleotides align to TRBD1. V was pared by 4 bases and J by 9 bases, with 10 bases of the junction left unmatched. This CDR3 has 14 amino acids. From germline, CDR1 is LNHDA and CDR2 SQIVND (reference sequence). CDR3 protein: CASSNRDRVYGQYF. DNA for the CDR3: TGTGCCAGTAGTAACCGGGACAGGGTGTATGGGCAGTACTTC.